Below are 25 T cell receptor beta chains sequenced from a single sample in a study of T cell responses to AZD1222 COVID-19 vaccine. The repertoire was sequenced with immunoSEQ multiplex PCR; TCRdb's copy has only in-frame clones and lacks some. The data hold tens of thousands of clones, with approximately 79% observed a single time. The sample consisted of peripheral blood, taken on day 0 of MenACWY control vaccination. Receptor source: an adult in good health.

The chain joins TRBV4-2 to TRBJ2-3, with TRBD2 matching 10 bases. Germline V gene lookup returns CDR1 LGHNA and CDR2 YNFKEQ. V dropped 0 bases and J dropped 4; count of bases not matched to a gene: 1. This CDR3 is 15 amino acids long. CDR3: CASSQDGLAADTQYF. The CDR3 bases are TGTGCCAGCAGCCAAGATGGACTAGCGGCAGATACGCAGTATTTT.

The chain is built from TRBV5-1 and TRBJ1-1, with D possibly TRBD1 on 6 matching bases. Germline-derived CDR1 and CDR2 are SGHRS and YFSETQ. V lost 4 bases to trimming and J lost 1 base, with 17 bases between them. There are 16 residues in the CDR3. Here the CDR3 reads CASSLNPGHRNTEAFF. The CDR3 DNA sequence: TGCGCCAGCAGCCTAAACCCGGGACATCGGAACACTGAAGCTTTCTTT.

This chain joins TRBV28 and TRBJ1-2; weak D call: TRBD1 (5 bases). The CDR3 contains 14 residues. CDR1 MDHEN and CDR2 SYDVKM come from the germline V gene. The V end was cut by 2 bases, the J end by 7 bases, with 14 bases between. CDR3 loop: CASSLRAGTPGYTF. CDR3 coding DNA: TGTGCCAGCAGTTTACGGGCAGGGACTCCTGGCTACACCTTC.

The chain employs TRBV21-1 and TRBJ1-5; the D call in the table, TRBD1, was not verified against the DNA. TRBV21-1 is a pseudogene segment. The CDR3 extends over 13 amino acids. The CDR3 DNA sequence: TGTGCCAGGACAGGGAGTGGCAATCAGCCCCAGCATTTT. This gives the protein CARTGSGNQPQHF.

This clone was found a few times. V is TRBV19 and J is TRBJ1-1; D unclear. This CDR3 region has 14 residues. Per the germline V gene, CDR1 is LNHDA and CDR2 is SQIVND (reference sequence). V lost 6 bases and J lost 2, with 13 bases in between. The CDR3 nucleotides are TGTGCCAGTAGATTGGAGCAGCTTAACACTGAAGCTTTCTTT. Protein product: CASRLEQLNTEAFF.

This clone showed up just a few times. The genes are TRBV7-2 and TRBJ1-1, with D possibly being TRBD1 (5 bases). CDR3 length: 13 amino acids. Trimming shortened V by 5 bases and J by 4 bases, and 11 bases separated the two germline ends. Germline CDR1 and CDR2: SGHTA and FQGNSA. The CDR3 DNA reads TGTGCCAGCAGCCGCAGGGTGGCCACTGAAGCTTTCTTT. Protein: CASSRRVATEAFF. The full variable domain, in which reference TRBV7-2 and TRBJ1-1 provide the parts outside the CDR3, is GAGVSQSPSNKVTEKGKDVELRCDPISGHTALYWYRQSLGQGLEFLIYFQGNSAPDKSGLPSDRFSAERTGGSVSTLTIQRTQQEDSAVYLCASSRRVATEAFFGQGTRLTVV.

The chain couples TRBV6-2 or TRBV6-3 to TRBJ2-7; D perhaps matches TRBD2 (5 bases). The germline V and J ends were trimmed by 6 bases and 2 bases, with 17 bases remaining between them. The CDR3 extends over 15 amino acids. Germline lookup yields CDR1 MNHEY and CDR2 SVGEGT. The CDR3 loop reads CASSDRPEGPYEQYV. The CDR3, as DNA: TGTGCCAGCAGCGACCGACCAGAGGGCCCCTACGAGCAGTACGTC.

The chain carries TRBV5-1 and TRBJ1-5; tentatively, D is TRBD1 (5 bases). This CDR3 is built from 15 residues. Germline V CDR1 and CDR2: SGHRS, YFSETQ. V lost 4 bases to trimming and J lost 3 bases, with 14 bases between them. The CDR3 DNA follows: TGCGCCAGCAGCGCTGGGACGGGTGACAATCAGCCCCAGCATTTT. Its protein is CASSAGTGDNQPQHF.

V gene TRBV3-1 (or the pseudogene TRBV3-2) combines with J gene TRBJ1-2; TRBD1 is a possible D gene (5 bases). The CDR3 contains 13 residues. From germline, CDR1 is LGHDT and CDR2 YNNKEL (reference sequence). V lost 1 base to trimming and J lost 7 bases, with 10 bases between them. CDR3: CASSQGAGSGYTF. In DNA, the CDR3 is TGTGCCAGCAGCCAAGGTGCAGGGAGTGGCTACACCTTC.

This clone is deemed medium-sized. This chain uses TRBV9 with TRBJ2-7; D perhaps matches TRBD2 (7 bases). Germline V gene lookup returns CDR1 SGDLS and CDR2 YYNGEE. CDR3 length: 17 residues. Trimming stripped 0 bases from V and 5 bases from J, with 21 bases between. CDR3: CASSVDSRVGGPHEQYV. In DNA form, the CDR3 reads TGTGCCAGCAGCGTAGATAGTCGAGTGGGGGGGCCCCACGAGCAGTACGTC.

This clone was seen at least ten times. This rearrangement joins TRBV4-1 to TRBJ1-6, with TRBD1 as a possible D gene (6 bases). This CDR3 has 15 residues. CDR1 and CDR2 from the germline V gene are MGHRA and YSYEKL. Trimming shortened V by 5 bases and J by 6 bases, and 14 bases separated the two germline ends. CDR3 nucleotide sequence: TGCGCCAGCAGCTCGTGGACAGAGGTTAATTCACCCCTCCACTTT. Its translation is CASSSWTEVNSPLHF.

The gene calls are TRBV5-4 and TRBJ2-7; 11 bases map to TRBD2. The CDR3 has 16 residues. The J segment lost 2 bases and the V segment lost 0 bases, leaving 4 bases of the junction unmatched. CDR1 is SGHNT and CDR2 is YYREEE in the germline V gene (reference sequence). CDR3 nucleotides: TGTGCCAGCAGCTTGGGACGTAGCGGGAGGGCCTACGAGCAGTACTTC. It translates to CASSLGRSGRAYEQYF.

The chain uses TRBV4-2 and TRBJ2-3; TRBD2 matches 8 bases. The J segment lost 3 bases and the V segment lost 0 bases, leaving 5 bases of the junction unmatched. The CDR3 has 16 residues. Germline loops: CDR1 LGHNA, CDR2 YNFKEQ. The CDR3 protein is CASSQDVSGGTDTQYF. CDR3 nucleotides: TGTGCCAGCAGCCAAGATGTGTCGGGAGGGACAGATACGCAGTATTTT.

The J gene is TRBJ2-5, the V gene TRBV19; 12 nucleotides line up with TRBD1. This CDR3 comprises 17 residues. CDR1 and CDR2 (germline): LNHDA, SQIVND (reference sequence). Losses at the gene ends were 7 bases for V and 5 bases for J; bases not matched to a gene: 14. CDR3 amino acids: CASTGTGGLRGIETQYF. CDR3 DNA sequence: TGTGCCAGTACCGGGACAGGGGGCTTAAGGGGGATTGAGACCCAGTACTTC.

The chain carries TRBV9 and TRBJ2-6; unclear D gene. The germline gives CDR1 SGDLS, CDR2 YYNGEE. Trimming shortened V by 0 bases and J by 0 bases, and 13 bases separated the two germline ends. The CDR3 length is 18 residues. CDR3 bases: TGTGCCAGCAGCGTAGGTGGAGCGACGGCCTCTGGGGCCAACGTCCTGACTTTC. Its translation: CASSVGGATASGANVLTF.

Comment on this clone: Compared with germline, one end of the junction differs, possibly owing to a read error. The chain has TRBV19 and TRBJ1-1, with 9 positions matching TRBD1. The germline CDR1 and CDR2 sequences are LNHDA and SQIVND (reference sequence). The CDR3 extends over 13 amino acids. CDR3 in DNA: TGTGCCAGTAGCATAGACAGGGGGTCTGAAGCTTTCTTT. Translated: CASSIDRGSEAFF.

The chain joins TRBV19 to TRBJ1-6; 7 nucleotides match TRBD1. Germline loops: CDR1 LNHDA, CDR2 SQIVND (reference sequence). CDR3 length: 14 residues. V was pared by 5 bases and J by 10 bases, with 8 bases of the junction left unmatched. This chain's CDR3 is CASSPYRGMSPLHF. The CDR3, as DNA: TGTGCCAGTAGTCCCTACAGGGGAATGTCACCCCTCCACTTT.

A few counts support this clone. The chain has TRBV4-2 and TRBJ2-2; 9 nucleotides agree with TRBD2. J gave up 1 base and V 1 base, and 4 bases lay outside the gene matches. Germline assignment: CDR1 LGHNA and CDR2 YNFKEQ. The CDR3 consists of 17 residues. The CDR3 loop is CASSQGTSEMNTGELFF. The DNA of the CDR3 is TGTGCCAGCAGCCAAGGGACTAGCGAGATGAACACCGGGGAGCTGTTTTTT.

This chain joins TRBV19 and TRBJ1-5; 8 positions match TRBD1. V lost 6 bases to trimming and J lost 2 bases; unmatched junction nucleotides: 6. The length of the CDR3 is 15 residues. Per the germline V gene, CDR1 is LNHDA and CDR2 is SQIVND (reference sequence). CDR3 DNA: TGTGCCAGTAGCGCGCAGGACAGGGGCAATCAGCCCCAGCATTTT. It yields the protein CASSAQDRGNQPQHF.

The chain employs TRBV5-1 and TRBJ1-2; D may be TRBD1 (5 bases). Germline-derived CDR1 and CDR2 are SGHRS and YFSETQ. This CDR3 spans 13 amino acids. V was cut by 7 bases and J by 7 bases, with 17 bases left in between. This CDR3 is CASAIGGESGYTF. Here the CDR3 DNA reads TGCGCCAGCGCCATTGGGGGGGAAAGTGGCTACACCTTC.

This clone was recorded only once. V is TRBV5-1 and J is TRBJ2-2, with no clear D. The CDR3 consists of 15 residues. The V gene's germline CDR1 is SGHRS and CDR2 YFSETQ. Trimming pared 0 bases from V and 7 bases from J, leaving 13 bases between. The CDR3 reads CASSLDPEQFGELFF. CDR3 nucleotides: TGCGCCAGCAGCTTGGATCCAGAACAGTTCGGGGAGCTGTTTTTT.

The chain uses TRBV4-1 and TRBJ2-1; possibly TRBD1 for D (6 bases). Germline loops: CDR1 MGHRA, CDR2 YSYEKL. V shed 2 bases and J shed 3 bases, with 14 bases lying between them. CDR3 size: 16 residues. The CDR3 loop reads CASSQTRDKSYNEQFF. DNA for the CDR3: TGCGCCAGCAGCCAAACCCGGGACAAAAGCTACAATGAGCAGTTCTTC.

V and J are TRBV5-1 and TRBJ2-2, with TRBD2 as a possible D gene (6 bases). V lost 0 bases to trimming and J lost 4 bases, with 13 bases between them. CDR3 size: 16 residues. Germline V CDR1 and CDR2: SGHRS, YFSETQ. The CDR3 nucleotides read TGCGCCAGCAGCTTGGTGTCGGGGGAAGGCACCGGGGAGCTGTTTTTT. This encodes CASSLVSGEGTGELFF.

This chain links TRBV9 with TRBJ2-2; 8 nucleotides align to TRBD1. V shed 1 base, J shed 4 bases, and the junction held 3 bases outside the gene matches. Germline-derived CDR1 and CDR2 are SGDLS and YYNGEE. The CDR3 sequence is 15 residues long. The CDR3 loop is CASSVSRGPTGELFF. The CDR3 DNA sequence: TGTGCCAGCAGCGTAAGCAGGGGGCCCACCGGGGAGCTGTTTTTT.

The gene calls are TRBV7-9 and TRBJ2-7; 7 positions agree with TRBD1. Germline CDR1 SEHNR, CDR2 FQNEAQ (reference sequence). V was pared by 4 bases and J by 7 bases, with 4 bases of the junction left unmatched. CDR3 size: 12 residues. The CDR3 loop reads CASSSQGREQYF. For the CDR3, the DNA is TGTGCCAGCAGCTCACAGGGGCGGGAGCAGTACTTC. The full variable domain, its missing parts supplied by reference TRBV7-9 and TRBJ2-7, is DTGVSQNPRHKITKRGQNVTFRCDPISEHNRLYWYRQTLGQGPEFLTYFQNEAQLEKSRLLSDRFSAERPKGSFSTLEIQRTEQGDSAMYLCASSSQGREQYFGPGTRLTVT.